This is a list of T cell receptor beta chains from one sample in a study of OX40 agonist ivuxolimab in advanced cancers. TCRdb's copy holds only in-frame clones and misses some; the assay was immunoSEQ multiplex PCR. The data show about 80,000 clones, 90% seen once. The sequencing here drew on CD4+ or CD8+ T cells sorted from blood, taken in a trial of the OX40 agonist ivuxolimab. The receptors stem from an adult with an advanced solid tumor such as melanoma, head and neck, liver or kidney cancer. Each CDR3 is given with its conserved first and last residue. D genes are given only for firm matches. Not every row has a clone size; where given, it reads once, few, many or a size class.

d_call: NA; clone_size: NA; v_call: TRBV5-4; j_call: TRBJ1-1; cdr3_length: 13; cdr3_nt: TGTGCCAGCAGCGGGGACCTGAACACTGAAGCTTTCTTT; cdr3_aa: CASSGDLNTEAFF
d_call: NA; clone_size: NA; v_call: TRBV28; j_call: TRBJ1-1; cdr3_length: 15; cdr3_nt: TGTGCCAGCAGTCCACAGGGACGCCTTCTTGTTGAAGCTTTCTTT; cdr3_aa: CASSPQGRLLVEAFF
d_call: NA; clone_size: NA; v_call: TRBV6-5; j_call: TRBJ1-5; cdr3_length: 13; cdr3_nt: TGTGCCAGCAGTGAAAATGGGGATACGCCCCAGCATTTT; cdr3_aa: CASSENGDTPQHF
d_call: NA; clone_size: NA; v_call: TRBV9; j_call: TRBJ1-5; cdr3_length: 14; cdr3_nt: TGTGCCAGCAGCGCGTCGTCGGGCAATCAGCCCCAGCATTTT; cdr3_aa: CASSASSGNQPQHF
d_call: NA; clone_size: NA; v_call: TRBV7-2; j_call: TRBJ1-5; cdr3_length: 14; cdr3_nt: TGTGCCAGCAGCGACGACAGTAACAATCAGCCCCAGCATTTT; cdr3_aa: CASSDDSNNQPQHF
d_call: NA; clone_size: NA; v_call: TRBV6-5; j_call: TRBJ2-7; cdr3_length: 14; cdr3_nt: TGTGCCAGCAGTTATCAGGGGCAATCCTACGAGCAGTACTTC; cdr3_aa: CASSYQGQSYEQYF
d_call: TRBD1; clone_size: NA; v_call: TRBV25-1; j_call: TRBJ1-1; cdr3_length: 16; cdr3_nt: TGTGCCAGCAGTAAAAGGACAGGGGGCGTATATTCTGAAGCTTTCTTT; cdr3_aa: CASSKRTGGVYSEAFF
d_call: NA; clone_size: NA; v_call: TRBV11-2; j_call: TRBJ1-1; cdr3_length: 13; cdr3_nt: TGTGCCAGCAGCTCATCCCGTCGAACCCAAGCTTTCTTT; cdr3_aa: CASSSSRRTQAFF
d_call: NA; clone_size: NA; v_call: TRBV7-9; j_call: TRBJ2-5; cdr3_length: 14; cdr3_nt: TGTGCCAGCAGCTCAGATAGGGGGGAAGAGACCCAGTACTTC; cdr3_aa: CASSSDRGEETQYF
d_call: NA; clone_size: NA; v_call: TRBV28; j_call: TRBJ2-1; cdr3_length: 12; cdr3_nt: TGTGCCAGCAGCCACCTCCCGGGGAAGCAGTTCTTC; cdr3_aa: CASSHLPGKQFF
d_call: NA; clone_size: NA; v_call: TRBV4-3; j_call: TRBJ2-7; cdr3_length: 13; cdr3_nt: TGCGCCAGCAGCCTAGTAGGTACCTACGAGCAGTACTTC; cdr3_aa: CASSLVGTYEQYF
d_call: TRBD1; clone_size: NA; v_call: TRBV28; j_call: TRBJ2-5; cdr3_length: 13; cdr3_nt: TGTGCCAGCAGGGGGACAGGGGTAGAGACCCAGTACTTC; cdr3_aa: CASRGTGVETQYF
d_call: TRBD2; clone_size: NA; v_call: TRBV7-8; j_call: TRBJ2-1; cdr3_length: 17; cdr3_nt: TGTGCCAGCAGCCACTATATAGGGACTAGCGGGAGCAATGAGCAGTTCTTC; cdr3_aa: CASSHYIGTSGSNEQFF
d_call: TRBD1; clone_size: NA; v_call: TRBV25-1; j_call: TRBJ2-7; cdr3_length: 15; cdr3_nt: TGTGCCAGCAGAAAAGACAGGGGATCCGTTTACGAGCAGTACTTC; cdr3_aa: CASRKDRGSVYEQYF
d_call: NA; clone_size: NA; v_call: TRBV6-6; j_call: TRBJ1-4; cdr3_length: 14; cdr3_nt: TGTGCCAGCAGGGGACTAAGAGAACTTGAAAAACTGTTTTTT; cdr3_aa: CASRGLRELEKLFF
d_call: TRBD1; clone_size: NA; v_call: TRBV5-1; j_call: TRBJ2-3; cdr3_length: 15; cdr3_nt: TGCGCCAGCAGCTTAGCGGACAGGGGTATAGATACGCAGTATTTT; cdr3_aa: CASSLADRGIDTQYF
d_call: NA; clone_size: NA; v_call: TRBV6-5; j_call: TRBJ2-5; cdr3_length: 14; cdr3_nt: TGTGCAAGCTGGCTTTCGGGGGCGCGTGGGACCCAGTACTTC; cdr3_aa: CASWLSGARGTQYF
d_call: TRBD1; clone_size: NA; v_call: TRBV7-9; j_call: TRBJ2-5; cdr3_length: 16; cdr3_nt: TGTGCCAGCAGCTTACTCCCCGGACAGGGGCAAGAGACCCAGTACTTC; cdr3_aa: CASSLLPGQGQETQYF
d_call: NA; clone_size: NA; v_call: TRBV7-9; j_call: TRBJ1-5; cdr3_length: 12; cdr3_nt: TGTGCCAGCAGCTTAGAAGGCAGGCCCCAGCATTTT; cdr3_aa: CASSLEGRPQHF
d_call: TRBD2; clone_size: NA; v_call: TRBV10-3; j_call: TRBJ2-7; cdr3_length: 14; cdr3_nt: TGTGCCATCAGTCGGACTAGCGGAGACTACGAGCAGTACTTC; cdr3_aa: CAISRTSGDYEQYF
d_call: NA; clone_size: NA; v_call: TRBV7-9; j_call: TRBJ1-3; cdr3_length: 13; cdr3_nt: TGTGCCATTCGAGGGGTCTCTGGAAACACCATATATTTT; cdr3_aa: CAIRGVSGNTIYF
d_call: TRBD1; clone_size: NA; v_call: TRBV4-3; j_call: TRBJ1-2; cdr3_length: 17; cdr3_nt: TGCGCCAGCAGCAAAGGGACAGGGGCCCAAAAGGAGTATGGCTACACCTTC; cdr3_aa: CASSKGTGAQKEYGYTF
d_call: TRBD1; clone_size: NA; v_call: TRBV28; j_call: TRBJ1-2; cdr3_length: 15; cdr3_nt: TGTGCCAGCAGTTTAGGGGACAGCCTTAACTATGGCTACACCTTC; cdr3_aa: CASSLGDSLNYGYTF
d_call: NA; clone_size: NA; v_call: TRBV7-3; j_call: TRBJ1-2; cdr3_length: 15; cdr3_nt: TGTGCCAGCAGCTTAACCGACGGCTCCATAGGAGGCTACACCTTC; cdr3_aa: CASSLTDGSIGGYTF
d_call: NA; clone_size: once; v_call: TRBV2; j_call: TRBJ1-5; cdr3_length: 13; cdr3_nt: TGTGCCAGCACGCGGGATAGCAATCAGCCCCAGCATTTT; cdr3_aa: CASTRDSNQPQHF
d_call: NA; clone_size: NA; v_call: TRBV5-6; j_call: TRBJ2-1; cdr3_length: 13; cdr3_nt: TGTGCCAGCACCCGGGGTTTAGTTAATGAGCAGTTCTTC; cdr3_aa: CASTRGLVNEQFF
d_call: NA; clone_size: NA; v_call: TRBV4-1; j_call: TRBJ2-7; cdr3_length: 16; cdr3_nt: TGCGCCAGCAGCCCAGGAGCGGCTAGCGCTATCCACGAGCAGTACTTC; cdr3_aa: CASSPGAASAIHEQYF
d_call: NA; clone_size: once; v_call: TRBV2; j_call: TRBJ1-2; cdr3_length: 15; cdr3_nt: TGTGCCAGCAGTGTTGGGGGTAGCTCCACCTATGGCTACACCTTC; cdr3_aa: CASSVGGSSTYGYTF
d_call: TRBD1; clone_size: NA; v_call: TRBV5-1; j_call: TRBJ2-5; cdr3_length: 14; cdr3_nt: TGCGCCAGCAATCCGGGACAGGGATTGGAGACCCAGTACTTC; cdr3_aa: CASNPGQGLETQYF
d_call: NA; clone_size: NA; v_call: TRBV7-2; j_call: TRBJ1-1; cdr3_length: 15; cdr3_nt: TGTGCCAGCAGCCCGAGCGGGGGCGCAGACCCTAAAGAATTATTT; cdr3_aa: CASSPSGGADPKELF
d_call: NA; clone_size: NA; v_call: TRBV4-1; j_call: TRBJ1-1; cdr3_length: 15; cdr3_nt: TGCGCCAGCAGCCAACCGGACAGTTTTCCCCCTGAAGCTTTCTTT; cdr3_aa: CASSQPDSFPPEAFF
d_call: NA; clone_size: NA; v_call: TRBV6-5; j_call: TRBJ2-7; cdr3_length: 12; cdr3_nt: TGTGCCAGCAGTAATGGACCCTACGAGCAGTACTTC; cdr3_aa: CASSNGPYEQYF
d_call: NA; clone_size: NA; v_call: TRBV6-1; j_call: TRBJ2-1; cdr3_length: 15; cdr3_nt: TGTGCCAGCAGTGGGGGGCGGGACGCCTACAATGAGCAGTTCTTC; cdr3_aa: CASSGGRDAYNEQFF
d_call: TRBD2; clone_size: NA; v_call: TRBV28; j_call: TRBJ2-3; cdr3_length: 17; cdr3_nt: TGTGCCAGCAGTTCCTTTTCTAGCGGGAGAGGGCCAGATACGCAGTATTTT; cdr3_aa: CASSSFSSGRGPDTQYF
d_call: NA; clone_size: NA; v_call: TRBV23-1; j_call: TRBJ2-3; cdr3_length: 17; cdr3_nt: TGCGCCAGCAGTAGATTGACAGGGAGGTTTTACACAGATACGCAGTATTTT; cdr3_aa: CASSRLTGRFYTDTQYF
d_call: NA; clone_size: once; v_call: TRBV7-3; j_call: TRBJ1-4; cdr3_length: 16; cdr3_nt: TGTGCCAGCAGCTTTAACAAGATAAGCCTATTAGGAAAACTGTTTTTT; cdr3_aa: CASSFNKISLLGKLFF
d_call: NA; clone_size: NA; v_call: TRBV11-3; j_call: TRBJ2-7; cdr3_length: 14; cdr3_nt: TGTGCCAGCAGCTACGACAGGTTAACCTACGAGCAGTACTTC; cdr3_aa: CASSYDRLTYEQYF
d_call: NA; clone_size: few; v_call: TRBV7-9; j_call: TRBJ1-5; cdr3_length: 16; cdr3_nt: TGTGCCAGCAGCTTAGTCGGGGGTCTAAGCAATCAGCCCCAGCATTTT; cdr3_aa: CASSLVGGLSNQPQHF
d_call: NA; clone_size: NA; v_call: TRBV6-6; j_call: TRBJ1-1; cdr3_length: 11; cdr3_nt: TGTGCCAGCAGTTCCGACACTGAAGCTTTCTTT; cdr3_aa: CASSSDTEAFF
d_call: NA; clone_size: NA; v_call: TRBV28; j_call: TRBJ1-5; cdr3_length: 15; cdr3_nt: TGTGCCAGCAGGTCCCCCGAGGGCTTTAATCAGCCCCAGCATTTT; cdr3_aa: CASRSPEGFNQPQHF
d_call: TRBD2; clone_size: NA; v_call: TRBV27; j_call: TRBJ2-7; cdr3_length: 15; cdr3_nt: TGTGCCAGCAGTTTATCCACCCAGGGACTAGATAAGCAGTACTTC; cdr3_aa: CASSLSTQGLDKQYF
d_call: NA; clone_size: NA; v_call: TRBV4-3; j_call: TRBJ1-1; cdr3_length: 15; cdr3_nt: TGCGCCAGCAGCCAAGGTGCAGGGGAAGAGGCTGAAGCTTTCTTT; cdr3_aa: CASSQGAGEEAEAFF
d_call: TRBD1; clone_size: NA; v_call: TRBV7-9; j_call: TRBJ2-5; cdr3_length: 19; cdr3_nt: TGTGCCAGCAGCTCATATGGGGCCCCCAGGACAGGGGATCTTCAGACCCAGTACTTC; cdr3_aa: CASSSYGAPRTGDLQTQYF
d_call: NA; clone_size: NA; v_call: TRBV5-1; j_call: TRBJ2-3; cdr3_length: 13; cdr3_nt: TGCGCCAGCAGCATGGGGTCTGCAGATACGCAGTATTTT; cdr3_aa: CASSMGSADTQYF
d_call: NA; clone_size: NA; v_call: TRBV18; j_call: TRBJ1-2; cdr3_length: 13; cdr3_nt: TGTGCCAGCTCACGTGATAGGGGCGACGCATGCACCTTC; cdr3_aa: CASSRDRGDACTF
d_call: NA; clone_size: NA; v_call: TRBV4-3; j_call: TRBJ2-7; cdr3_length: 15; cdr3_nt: TGCGCCAGCAGCCAAGAATATACGAGGGCCCACGAGCAGTACTTC; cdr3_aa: CASSQEYTRAHEQYF
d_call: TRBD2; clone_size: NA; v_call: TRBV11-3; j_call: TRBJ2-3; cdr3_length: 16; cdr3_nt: TGTGCCAGCAGCCCTAGACTAGCGGGATCCACAGATACGCAGTATTTT; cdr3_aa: CASSPRLAGSTDTQYF
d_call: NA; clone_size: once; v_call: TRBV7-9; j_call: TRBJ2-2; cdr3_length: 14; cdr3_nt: TGTGCCAGCAGCTTAGCGCCCAGGTCGGGGGAGCTGTTTTTT; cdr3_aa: CASSLAPRSGELFF
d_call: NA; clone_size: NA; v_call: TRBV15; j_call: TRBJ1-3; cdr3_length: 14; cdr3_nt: TGTGCCACCCGAAAGCCTAGCTCTGGAAACACCATATATTTT; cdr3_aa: CATRKPSSGNTIYF
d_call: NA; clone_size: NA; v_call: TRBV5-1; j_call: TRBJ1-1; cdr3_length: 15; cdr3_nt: TGCGCCAGCAGCTTGGTAGATCGGGGTGGCACTGAAGCTTTCTTT; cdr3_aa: CASSLVDRGGTEAFF
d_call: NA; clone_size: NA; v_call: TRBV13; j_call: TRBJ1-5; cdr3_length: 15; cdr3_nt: TGTGCCAGCAGCTTAGTCTGGGGCGGAGAGCAGCCCCAGCATTTT; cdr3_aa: CASSLVWGGEQPQHF
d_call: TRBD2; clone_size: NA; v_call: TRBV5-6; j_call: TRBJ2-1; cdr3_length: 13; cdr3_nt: TGTGCCAGCAGCCTACGGAGGAGCGGGATTCAGTTCTTC; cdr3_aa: CASSLRRSGIQFF